Listed here are 22 T cell receptor beta chains from one sample, sequenced in a study of blood T cell repertoires in COVID-19. Generated by immunoSEQ multiplex PCR, the TCRdb table keeps only in-frame clones and is missing some. The sample has hundreds of thousands of clones, roughly 89% seen once; the top ten hold roughly 7.4%. The sample comprised peripheral blood. Source of these receptors: a woman aged 45-65 years with COVID-19, enrolled during active disease.

J is TRBJ2-5 and V is TRBV6-5, with 7 bases aligning to TRBD2. Germline V lookup: CDR1 MNHEY, CDR2 SVGAGI. This CDR3 spans 14 amino acids. The junction had 9 bases not matched to a gene; V was cut back by 7 bases and J by 4 bases. The CDR3 nucleotides read TGTGCCAGCACCCCACGGCGACTAGCAGAGACCCAGTACTTC. Amino acids: CASTPRRLAETQYF.

V is TRBV6-1 and J is TRBJ1-5, with D perhaps TRBD1 (6 bases). Trimming removed 2 bases at V and 15 bases at J, with 11 bases between. Germline CDR1 is MNHNS and CDR2 is SASEGT. The CDR3 extends over 11 amino acids. In nucleotides, the CDR3 is TGTGCCAGCAGTGAAACACAGGGATGGCATTTT. Protein product: CASSETQGWHF.

This chain joins TRBV27 and TRBJ2-1; no firm D call. Germline V CDR1 and CDR2: MNHEY, SMNVEV (reference sequence). The V end was cut by 0 bases, the J end by 10 bases, with 22 bases between. The CDR3 spans 17 residues. CDR3 nucleotide sequence: TGTGCCAGCAGTTTATCGAGTCGGCAGCCCCATACCGGGGAGCAGTTCTTC. It translates to CASSLSSRQPHTGEQFF.

The chain employs TRBV7-8 and TRBJ2-7; possible D gene TRBD2, 5 bases. V gave up 5 bases and J gave up 2 bases, with 10 bases separating them. The germline gives CDR1 SGHVS, CDR2 FQNEAQ. The CDR3 has 13 amino acids. The CDR3 here is CASSSGAAYEQYF. CDR3 nucleotides: TGTGCCAGCAGCAGCGGAGCAGCCTACGAGCAGTACTTC.

This clone was counted a single time. The rearrangement links TRBV3-1 (or the pseudogene TRBV3-2) to TRBJ2-3; D might be TRBD2 (5 bases). Trimming stripped 5 bases from V and 6 bases from J, with 12 bases between. Germline assignment: CDR1 LGHDT and CDR2 YNNKEL (reference sequence). The CDR3 consists of 13 residues. CDR3 in DNA: TGTGCCAGCAGCGGAGGACCATCGGATACGCAGTATTTT. This encodes CASSGGPSDTQYF.

The chain joins TRBV7-9 to TRBJ2-2, with TRBD1 identical over 7 bases. The V and J ends lost 4 bases and 5 bases, in that order; junction bases with no gene match: 1. Germline loops: CDR1 SEHNR, CDR2 FQNEAQ (reference sequence). The CDR3 sequence is 13 residues long. DNA for the CDR3: TGTGCCAGCAGCTCACAGGGGACCGGGGAGCTGTTTTTT. Protein sequence: CASSSQGTGELFF.

The rearrangement joins TRBV5-1 to TRBJ2-1, with no clear D. CDR1 is SGHRS and CDR2 is YFSETQ in the germline V gene. The ends were cut back, 0 bases at V and 4 bases at J, with 8 bases in the middle. CDR3 length: 14 amino acids. CDR3 amino acids: CASSLDRRYNEQFF. The CDR3 DNA follows: TGCGCCAGCAGCTTGGACAGACGATACAATGAGCAGTTCTTC.

The chain carries TRBV5-4 and TRBJ1-6; D gene unclear. Trimming stripped 3 bases from V and 6 bases from J, with 10 bases between. This CDR3 has 14 residues. Germline lookup yields CDR1 SGHNT and CDR2 YYREEE (reference sequence). The CDR3 coding sequence is TGTGCCAGCAGCTCTCAGGTCATTAATTCACCCCTCCACTTT. Its translation is CASSSQVINSPLHF.

The genes are TRBV27 and TRBJ1-5, with D maybe TRBD1 (5 bases). The V and J ends lost 8 bases and 2 bases respectively, with 10 bases between them. Per the germline V gene, CDR1 is MNHEY and CDR2 is SMNVEV (reference sequence). This CDR3 has 13 residues. DNA of the CDR3: TGTGCCAGCGGGGCTTTTGGCAATCAGCCCCAGCATTTT. Translation: CASGAFGNQPQHF.

The chain is built from TRBV5-4 and TRBJ1-3; TRBD1 aligns across 7 bases. CDR1 is SGHNT and CDR2 is YYREEE in the germline V gene (reference sequence). There are 18 residues in the CDR3. V trimming: 3 bases; J trimming: 3 bases; junction bases outside the gene matches: 15. The CDR3 reads CASSSPGQSMRGGNTIYF. The CDR3 DNA sequence: TGTGCCAGCAGCTCCCCGGGACAGTCCATGAGGGGTGGAAACACCATATATTTT.

The J gene is TRBJ1-1, the V gene TRBV4-1; D is unresolved. The CDR3 spans 14 residues. V lost 1 base and J lost 4, with 10 bases in between. The germline V gene encodes CDR1 MGHRA and CDR2 YSYEKL. The CDR3 sequence: CASSQGPGSTEAFF. Here the CDR3 DNA reads TGCGCCAGCAGCCAAGGACCAGGAAGCACTGAAGCTTTCTTT.

The V and J genes are TRBV5-1 and TRBJ2-1; 13 bases align to TRBD2. The V and J ends lost 4 bases and 10 bases, in that order; junction bases with no gene match: 14. The germline V gene encodes CDR1 SGHRS and CDR2 YFSETQ. CDR3 length: 17 residues. The DNA for the CDR3 is TGCGCCAGCAGCCGCGATCCGGGACTAGCGGGGTCCGGAGAGCAGTTCTTC. The encoded protein is CASSRDPGLAGSGEQFF.

This chain links TRBV28 with TRBJ1-2; weak D call: TRBD1 (6 bases). The CDR3 extends over 14 amino acids. Trimming stripped 7 bases from V and 5 bases from J, with 17 bases between. Germline CDR1 reads MDHEN; CDR2 reads SYDVKM. The CDR3 loop reads CASTPRDTGYGYTF. CDR3 coding DNA: TGTGCCAGCACCCCAAGGGACACCGGATATGGCTACACCTTC.

This sequence joins TRBV4-2 and TRBJ1-3; D gene uncertain. The CDR3 has 11 amino acids. Germline V gene data show CDR1 as LGHNA and CDR2 as YNFKEQ. The V end was cut by 10 bases, the J end by 10 bases, with 14 bases between. This chain's CDR3 is CATYSGGTIYF. CDR3 DNA: TGTGCCACGTACTCCGGAGGGACCATATATTTT.

The chain combines TRBV9 with TRBJ1-1; 7 positions agree with TRBD1. The CDR3 runs 14 residues. Per germline, CDR1 SGDLS and CDR2 YYNGEE. The ends lost 10 bases at V and 0 bases at J; junction bases unmatched: 9. CDR3: CASGQGDMNTEAFF. The CDR3 DNA follows: TGTGCCTCCGGGCAGGGGGATATGAACACTGAAGCTTTCTTT.

The rearrangement joins TRBV5-6 to TRBJ2-2; D is perhaps TRBD2 (7 bases). From germline, CDR1 is SGHDT and CDR2 YYEEEE. Trimming stripped 6 bases from V and 3 bases from J, with 18 bases between. This CDR3 contains 16 residues. CDR3 sequence (DNA): TGTGCCAGCACCCTCGGAGGGGGGGCAGACACCGGGGAGCTGTTTTTT. Encoded protein: CASTLGGGADTGELFF.

This chain joins TRBV5-1 and TRBJ2-1, with TRBD2 matching 9 bases. CDR3 length: 14 amino acids. Trimming at V came to 5 bases and at J to 5 bases, leaving 5 bases not matched to a gene. The V gene's germline CDR1 is SGHRS and CDR2 YFSETQ. CDR3 DNA sequence: TGCGCCAGCAGGTTGACTAGCGGTAACAATGAGCAGTTCTTC. It is translated as CASRLTSGNNEQFF.

The chain recombines TRBV10-3 with TRBJ2-1; D possibly corresponds to TRBD2 (7 bases). The CDR3 has 15 amino acids. V dropped 8 bases and J dropped 0 bases, with 14 bases sitting between them. Germline lookup yields CDR1 ENHRY and CDR2 SYGVKD. Written as DNA, the CDR3 is TGTGCCATCGGGGGGGAGGACAGCTCCTACAATGAGCAGTTCTTC. Translating it yields CAIGGEDSSYNEQFF.

The chain is built from TRBV5-6 and TRBJ2-2; 8 nucleotides agree with TRBD1. This CDR3 has 15 residues. The V segment lost 1 base and the J segment 7 bases; nucleotides outside the gene matches: 6. Germline V gene data show CDR1 as SGHDT and CDR2 as YYEEEE. The CDR3: CASSLRDRKYGELFF. For the CDR3, the DNA is TGTGCCAGCAGCTTGAGGGACAGGAAGTACGGGGAGCTGTTTTTT.

V and J are TRBV4-1 and TRBJ1-1; a weak D match, TRBD1 (5 bases). Trimming removed 0 bases from V and 6 bases from J, with 14 bases in between. Per the germline V gene, CDR1 is MGHRA and CDR2 is YSYEKL. The CDR3 sequence is 15 residues long. CDR3 amino acids: CASSQDGRAGSEAFF. CDR3 DNA: TGCGCCAGCAGCCAAGACGGCAGGGCGGGGTCTGAAGCTTTCTTT.

The chain joins TRBV12-3 or TRBV12-4 to TRBJ1-4; possibly TRBD1 for D (6 bases). The ends were cut back, 6 bases at V and 11 bases at J, with 13 bases in the middle. The CDR3 has 12 residues. The CDR3 coding sequence is TGTGCCAGCAGGGTTACAGGGTCTAAACTGTTTTTT. Its protein is CASRVTGSKLFF.

The rearrangement joins TRBV6-1 to TRBJ2-1; 10 nucleotides match TRBD1. This CDR3 is built from 15 residues. Losses at the gene ends were 3 bases for V and 4 bases for J; bases not matched to a gene: 3. CDR1 and CDR2 from the germline V gene are MNHNS and SASEGT. CDR3 in DNA: TGTGCCAGCAGTGACCCGGGACAGGGGTACAATGAGCAGTTCTTC. It yields the protein CASSDPGQGYNEQFF.